This T cell receptor (beta chain) was sequenced in a study of T cell responses to AZD1222 COVID-19 vaccine. Study information: Second-dose intervals of approximately 4 or approximately 12 weeks were pooled.

Study-wide results and caveats: Regions 160-218 and 743-854 dominated among vaccine-associated CD4 TCRs spanning spike. In a largely white British group with more females than males, clonal diversity was possibly underestimated.

Regarding this clone: Its antigen is not known.

Assay: immunoSEQ multiplex PCR; the TCRdb copy retains only in-frame clones and omits some. In the table there are 90,000 to 110,000 clones, approximately 90% of which are singletons. Germline values: CDR1 LGHNA, CDR2 YSLEER. The ends were cut back, 5 bases at V and 1 base at J, with 11 bases in the middle. This CDR3 comprises 14 residues. This sequence joins TRBV4-3 and TRBJ1-1; no clear D. The sequencing used peripheral blood, collected on day 0 of AZD1222 vaccination. The sequence derives from an adult in good health. The CDR3 is CASSRAGGNTEAFF. The CDR3 nucleotides are TGCGCCAGCAGCAGAGCAGGTGGGAACACTGAAGCTTTCTTT.